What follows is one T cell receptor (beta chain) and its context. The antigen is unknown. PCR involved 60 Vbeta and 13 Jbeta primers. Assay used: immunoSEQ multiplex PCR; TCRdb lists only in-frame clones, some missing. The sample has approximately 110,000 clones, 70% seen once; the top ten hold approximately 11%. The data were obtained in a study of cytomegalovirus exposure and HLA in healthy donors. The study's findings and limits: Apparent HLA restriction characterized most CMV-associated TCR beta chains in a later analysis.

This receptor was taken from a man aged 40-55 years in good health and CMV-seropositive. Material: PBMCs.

The DNA of the CDR3 is TGCGCCAGCGGACCGGGACAGGGGGCGCAGGACTACACCTTC. This translates into CASGPGQGAQDYTF. The chain employs TRBV5-1 and TRBJ1-2; 12 bases are a match to TRBD1. The CDR3 consists of 14 residues. V shed 7 bases and J 10 bases; nucleotides not matched to a gene: 11. Germline-derived CDR1 and CDR2 are SGHRS and YFSETQ.